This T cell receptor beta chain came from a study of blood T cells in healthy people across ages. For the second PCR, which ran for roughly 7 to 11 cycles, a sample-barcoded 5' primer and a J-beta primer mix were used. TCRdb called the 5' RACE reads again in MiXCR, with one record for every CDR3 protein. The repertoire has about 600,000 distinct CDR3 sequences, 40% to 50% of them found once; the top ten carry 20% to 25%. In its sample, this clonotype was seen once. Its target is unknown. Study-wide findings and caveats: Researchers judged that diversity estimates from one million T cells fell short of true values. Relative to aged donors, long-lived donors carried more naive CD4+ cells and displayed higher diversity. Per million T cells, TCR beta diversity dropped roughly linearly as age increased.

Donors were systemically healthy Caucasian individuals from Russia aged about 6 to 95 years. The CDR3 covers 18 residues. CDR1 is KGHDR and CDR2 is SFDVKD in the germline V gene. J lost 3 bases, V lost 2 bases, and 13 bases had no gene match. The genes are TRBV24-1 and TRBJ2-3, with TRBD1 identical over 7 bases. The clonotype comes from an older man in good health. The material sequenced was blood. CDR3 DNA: TGTGCCACCAGTGATTCCACGTGGACAGGACCTGGGACAGATACGCAGTATTTT. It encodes CATSDSTWTGPGTDTQYF.